Shown below are 23 T cell receptor beta chains from a single sample sequenced in a study of blood T cell repertoires in COVID-19. The method was immunoSEQ multiplex PCR; TCRdb's version includes in-frame clones alone and lacks a portion of them. The table shows roughly 230,000 clones, with 70% to 90% occurring only once. The specimen sequenced was PBMCs or T cells enriched from blood (not recorded which). The receptor set was obtained from a woman in her fifties or sixties who had been exposed to COVID-19.

The chain's CDR3 is CASSRTGRDSPLHF. As DNA, the CDR3 is TGTGCCAGTAGTCGGACAGGGAGGGATTCACCCCTCCACTTT. The chain has TRBV19 and TRBJ1-6, with 8 bases identical to TRBD1. After removal of 5 bases from V and 8 bases from J, the junction contained 5 bases not matched to a gene. Germline assignment: CDR1 LNHDA and CDR2 SQIVND (reference sequence). This CDR3 is 14 amino acids long.

This sequence joins TRBV19 and TRBJ2-7; weak D call: TRBD1 (6 bases). The germline gives CDR1 LNHDA, CDR2 SQIVND (reference sequence). The germline V and J ends were trimmed by 5 bases and 3 bases, with 11 bases remaining between them. The length of the CDR3 is 13 residues. The CDR3 loop reads CASSSGVGYEQYF. The CDR3 DNA is TGTGCCAGTAGTTCAGGGGTCGGCTACGAGCAGTACTTC.

CDR3 DNA sequence: TGCGCCAGCAGCTTGGTACTAGCGGGGAGCAATGAGCAGTTCTTC. It is translated as CASSLVLAGSNEQFF. The chain employs TRBV5-1 and TRBJ2-1, with 10 bases fitting TRBD2. Germline CDR1 is SGHRS and CDR2 is YFSETQ. Losses at the gene ends were 0 bases for V and 6 bases for J; bases not matched to a gene: 3. The CDR3 is made up of 15 amino acids.

This chain connects TRBV11-2 to TRBJ1-3; D call uncertain. The V end was cut by 1 base, the J end by 3 bases, with 16 bases between. The germline gives CDR1 SGHAT, CDR2 FQNNGV. The CDR3 extends over 17 amino acids. The CDR3 coding sequence is TGTGCCAGCAGCTTAGTTCCCCCTCCGAGGGATGGAAACACCATATATTTT. Translating it yields CASSLVPPPRDGNTIYF.

This rearrangement joins TRBV18 to TRBJ2-1; TRBD1 agrees at 7 bases. This CDR3 is built from 13 residues. The V gene's germline CDR1 is KGHSH and CDR2 LQKENI. The V gene end was trimmed by 5 bases and the J gene end by 9 bases; junction bases not matched to a gene: 7. The CDR3 DNA sequence: TGTGCCAGCTCATCAACAGGGGCAGGTGAGCAGTTCTTC. This codes for CASSSTGAGEQFF.

This clone was counted ten times or more. The chain combines TRBV2 with TRBJ2-1, with D perhaps TRBD2 (6 bases). Trimming took 5 bases from V and 0 from J, leaving 8 bases between them. This CDR3 region has 14 residues. Germline lookup yields CDR1 SNHLY and CDR2 FYNNEI. The chain's CDR3 is CASSRGSSYNEQFF. The DNA for the CDR3 is TGTGCCAGCAGTCGGGGGAGCTCCTACAATGAGCAGTTCTTC.

The chain combines TRBV10-1 with TRBJ2-2, with a possible D match to TRBD2 (5 bases). Germline CDR1 reads WNHNN; CDR2 reads SYGVQD (reference sequence). CDR3 length: 14 residues. With 4 bases removed from V and 2 bases from J, the gap between germline ends came to 8 bases. The CDR3, as DNA: TGCGCCAGCAGTGTGAGGGCCAACACCGGGGAGCTGTTTTTT. Protein: CASSVRANTGELFF.

The chain has TRBV27 and TRBJ1-2; tentative D call: TRBD1 (6 bases). Trimming left V 6 bases short and J 6 bases short, with 14 bases between. This CDR3 region has 13 residues. Germline V gene data show CDR1 as MNHEY and CDR2 as SMNVEV (reference sequence). The CDR3: CASRPQGVDGYTF. CDR3 nucleotides: TGTGCCAGCAGACCACAGGGTGTGGATGGCTACACCTTC.

CDR3 region: CASSPGVRQFF. CDR3 in DNA: TGTGCCAGCAGCCCCGGGGTCCGTCAGTTCTTC. The chain links TRBV11-2 to TRBJ2-1; D perhaps matches TRBD2 (5 bases). The CDR3 is 11 amino acids. The V and J ends lost 5 bases and 13 bases respectively, with 12 bases between them. Germline V gene sequence: CDR1 SGHAT, CDR2 FQNNGV.

The sample holds a few counts of this clone. The CDR3 sequence is CASSPVDRAAYGYTF. CDR3 bases: TGTGCCAGCAGTCCAGTGGACAGGGCGGCCTATGGCTACACCTTC. The rearrangement links TRBV28 to TRBJ1-2, with TRBD1 matching 8 bases. The CDR3 runs to 15 residues. Trimming removed 5 bases from V and 4 bases from J; junction bases left unmatched: 9. Germline V gene data show CDR1 as MDHEN and CDR2 as SYDVKM.

This clone came up a few times. This chain links TRBV7-2 with TRBJ1-1; the match to TRBD1 covers 7 bases. J lost 3 bases, V lost 2 bases, and 6 bases had no gene match. The CDR3 has 15 amino acids. Per the germline V gene, CDR1 is SGHTA and CDR2 is FQGNSA. CDR3 in amino acids: CASSLNHRGDTEAFF. CDR3 bases: TGTGCCAGCAGCTTAAACCACAGGGGAGACACTGAAGCTTTCTTT.

V is TRBV3-1 (or the pseudogene TRBV3-2) and J is TRBJ1-1; D is unclear. The CDR3 has 14 residues. The germline CDR1 and CDR2 sequences are LGHDT and YNNKEL (reference sequence). The V and J ends lost 1 base and 1 base respectively, with 7 bases between them. The CDR3 sequence: CASSQVYGNTEAFF. CDR3 bases: TGTGCCAGCAGCCAAGTGTACGGGAACACTGAAGCTTTCTTT.

The V and J genes are TRBV5-6 and TRBJ1-4; 9 positions match TRBD1. CDR1 and CDR2 from the germline V gene are SGHDT and YYEEEE. The V segment lost 4 bases and the J segment 2 bases; nucleotides outside the gene matches: 0. The CDR3 has 14 residues. The CDR3 here is CASSGTGTNEKLFF. The DNA of the CDR3 is TGTGCCAGCAGCGGGACAGGGACTAATGAAAAACTGTTTTTT.

V gene TRBV29-1 combines with J gene TRBJ2-1, with 7 bases identical to TRBD1. Per germline, CDR1 SQVTM and CDR2 ANQGSEA. The CDR3 has 12 residues. Trimming took 7 bases from V and 6 from J; bases not matched to a gene: 6. CDR3 sequence reads: CSATTGTNEQFF. The DNA for the CDR3 is TGCAGCGCCACGACAGGGACCAATGAGCAGTTCTTC.

The DNA for the CDR3 is TGTGCCAGCAGCCCGCCGACAGGGGGGACCGGGGAGCTGTTTTTT. It encodes CASSPPTGGTGELFF. V is TRBV5-4 and J is TRBJ2-2, with 9 bases aligning to TRBD1. Trimming at V came to 4 bases and at J to 5 bases, leaving 6 bases not matched to a gene. Germline V gene lookup returns CDR1 SGHNT and CDR2 YYREEE (reference sequence). The CDR3 has 15 amino acids.

The chain carries TRBV5-8 and TRBJ1-6; D remains unclear. Germline V gives CDR1 SGHTS, CDR2 YDEGEE. The V and J ends lost 3 bases and 0 bases respectively, with 13 bases between them. CDR3 length equals 17 residues. CDR3 DNA sequence: TGTGCCAGCAGCTCGAAACTAGAAAGCTCCTATAATTCACCCCTCCACTTT. Translation: CASSSKLESSYNSPLHF.

The J gene is TRBJ1-1, the V gene TRBV12-3 or TRBV12-4; TRBD1 matches at 7 bases. The trim removed 4 bases at V and 8 bases at J, leaving 7 bases unmatched. The CDR3 extends over 13 amino acids. Written as DNA, the CDR3 is TGTGCCAGCAGTTCCACAGGGACAGCCGAAGCTTTCTTT. It translates to CASSSTGTAEAFF.

The chain links TRBV29-1 to TRBJ1-3; perhaps TRBD1 as D (5 bases). V was cut by 4 bases and J by 3 bases, with 16 bases left in between. The V gene's germline CDR1 is SQVTM and CDR2 ANQGSEA. The CDR3 extends over 15 amino acids. CDR3 region: CSVVGGGIVGNTIYF. In nucleotides, the CDR3 is TGCAGCGTTGTTGGGGGGGGAATTGTTGGAAACACCATATATTTT.

The rearrangement uses TRBV5-4 and TRBJ1-6; TRBD1 agrees at 8 bases. The CDR3 has 15 residues. From germline, CDR1 is SGHNT and CDR2 YYREEE (reference sequence). J was trimmed by 6 bases and V by 0 bases; bases with no gene match: 2. DNA for the CDR3: TGTGCCAGCAGCTTGGGACAGGGGCTTAATTCACCCCTCCACTTT. Residues: CASSLGQGLNSPLHF.

The rearrangement joins TRBV4-2 to TRBJ1-6; the D gene is possibly TRBD1 (5 bases). There are 14 residues in the CDR3. The V and J ends lost 1 base and 10 bases respectively, with 11 bases between them. Looked up from germline, CDR1 is LGHNA and CDR2 is YNFKEQ. The CDR3 spells CASSQAGTGSPLHF. The CDR3 DNA sequence: TGTGCCAGCAGCCAAGCGGGGACTGGGTCACCCCTCCACTTT.

This clone was observed a single time. The gene calls are TRBV29-1 and TRBJ2-2; possibly TRBD2 for D (5 bases). V was cut by 4 bases and J by 6 bases, with 18 bases left in between. The germline V gene encodes CDR1 SQVTM and CDR2 ANQGSEA. The CDR3 is made up of 15 amino acids. The CDR3 loop is CSVARGGAVAGELFF. As DNA, the CDR3 is TGCAGCGTTGCGCGTGGAGGTGCGGTCGCCGGGGAGCTGTTTTTT.

This clone was found once. J is TRBJ2-5 and V is TRBV15; no clear D. The germline gives CDR1 LNHNV, CDR2 YYDKDF (reference sequence). This CDR3 spans 15 amino acids. The ends were cut back, 1 base at V and 1 base at J, with 10 bases in the middle. The CDR3 nucleotides read TGTGCCACCAGCAGAGTGGGCCTGGTCCAAGAGACCCAGTACTTC. It codes for CATSRVGLVQETQYF. Full variable domain (remainder filled in from reference TRBV15 and TRBJ2-5): DAMVIQNPRYQVTQFGKPVTLSCSQTLNHNVMYWYQQKSSQAPKLLFHYYDKDFNNEADTPDNFQSRRPNTSFCFLDIRSPGLGDTAMYLCATSRVGLVQETQYFGPGTRLLVL.

This chain joins TRBV5-1 and TRBJ1-4; D ambiguous. Germline values: CDR1 SGHRS, CDR2 YFSETQ. The V end lost 1 base, the J end lost 8 bases, and 18 bases lay between the germline ends. The CDR3 loop spans 16 amino acids. CDR3 in DNA: TGCGCCAGCAGCTTGAGTCGGAGGGATTTGGGCGAAAAACTGTTTTTT. This encodes CASSLSRRDLGEKLFF.